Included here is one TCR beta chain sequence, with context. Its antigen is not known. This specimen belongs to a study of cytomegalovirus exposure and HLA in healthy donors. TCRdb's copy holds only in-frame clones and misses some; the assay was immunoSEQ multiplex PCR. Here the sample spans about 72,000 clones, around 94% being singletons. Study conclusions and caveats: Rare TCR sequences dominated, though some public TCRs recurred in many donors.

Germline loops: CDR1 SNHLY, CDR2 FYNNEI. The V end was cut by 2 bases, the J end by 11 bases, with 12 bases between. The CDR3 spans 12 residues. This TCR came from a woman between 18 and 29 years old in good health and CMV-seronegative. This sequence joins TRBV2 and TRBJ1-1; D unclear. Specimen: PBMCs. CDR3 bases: TGTGCCAGCAGTGAAAAGATTACGGGGGCTTTCTTT. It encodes CASSEKITGAFF.